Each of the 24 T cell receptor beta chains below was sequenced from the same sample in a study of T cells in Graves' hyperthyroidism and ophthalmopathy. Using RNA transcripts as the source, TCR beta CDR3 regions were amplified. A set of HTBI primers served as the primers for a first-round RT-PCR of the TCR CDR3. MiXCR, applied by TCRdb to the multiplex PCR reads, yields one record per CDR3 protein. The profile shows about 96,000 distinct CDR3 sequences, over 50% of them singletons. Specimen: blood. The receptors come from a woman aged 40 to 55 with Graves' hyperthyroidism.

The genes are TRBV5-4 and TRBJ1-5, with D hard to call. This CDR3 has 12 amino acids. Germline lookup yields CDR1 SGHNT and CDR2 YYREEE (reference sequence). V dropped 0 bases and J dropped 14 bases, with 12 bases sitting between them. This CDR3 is CASSLGGKDEHF. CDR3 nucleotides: TGTGCCAGCAGCTTGGGCGGGAAGGACGAGCATTTT.

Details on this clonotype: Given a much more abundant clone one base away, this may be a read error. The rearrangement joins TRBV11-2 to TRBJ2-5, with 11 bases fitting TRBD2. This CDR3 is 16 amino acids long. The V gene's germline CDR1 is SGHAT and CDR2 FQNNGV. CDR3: CASGLLSGRGFETQYF. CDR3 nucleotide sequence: TGTGCCAGCGGCTTACTTAGCGGGAGGGGATTTGAGACCCAGTACTTC. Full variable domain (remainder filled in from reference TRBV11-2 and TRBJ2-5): EAGVAQSPRYKIIEKRQSVAFWCNPISGHATLYWYQQILGQGPKLLIQFQNNGVVDDSQLPKDRFSAERLKGVDSTLKIQPAKLEDSAVYLCASGLLSGRGFETQYFGPGTRLLVL.

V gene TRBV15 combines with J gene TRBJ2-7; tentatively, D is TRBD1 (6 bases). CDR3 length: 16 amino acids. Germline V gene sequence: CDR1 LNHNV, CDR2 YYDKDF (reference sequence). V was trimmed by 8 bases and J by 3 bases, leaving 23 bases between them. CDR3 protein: CATSSSQDRGFYEQYF. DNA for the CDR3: TGTGCCACCTCCAGCAGCCAAGATAGGGGGTTCTACGAGCAGTACTTC.

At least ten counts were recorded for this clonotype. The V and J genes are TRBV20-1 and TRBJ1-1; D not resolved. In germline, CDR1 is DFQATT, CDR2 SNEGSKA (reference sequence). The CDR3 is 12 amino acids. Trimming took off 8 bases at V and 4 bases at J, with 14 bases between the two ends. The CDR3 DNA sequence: TGCAGTAATCCTGGAGATGGCACTGAAGCTTTCTTT. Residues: CSNPGDGTEAFF.

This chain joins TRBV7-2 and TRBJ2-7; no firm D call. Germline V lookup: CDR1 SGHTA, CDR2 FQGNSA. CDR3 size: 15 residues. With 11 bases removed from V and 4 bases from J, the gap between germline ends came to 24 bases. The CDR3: CAWSPVGKGNYEQYF. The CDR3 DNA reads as TGTGCCTGGAGCCCAGTGGGGAAGGGTAATTACGAGCAGTACTTC.

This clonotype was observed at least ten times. CDR3 protein: CASSPLEAGGRETQYF. CDR3 coding DNA: TGTGCCAGCTCACCGTTAGAAGCGGGAGGGCGAGAGACCCAGTACTTC. V and J are TRBV18 and TRBJ2-5; 10 bases are shared with TRBD2. This CDR3 spans 16 amino acids. CDR1 KGHSH and CDR2 LQKENI come from the germline V gene. V was pared by 3 bases and J by 4 bases, with 8 bases of the junction left unmatched.

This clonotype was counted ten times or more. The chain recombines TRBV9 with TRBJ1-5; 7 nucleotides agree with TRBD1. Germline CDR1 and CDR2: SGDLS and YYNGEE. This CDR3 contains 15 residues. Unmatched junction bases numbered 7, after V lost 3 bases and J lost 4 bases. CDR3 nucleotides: TGTGCCAGCAGCGCGACAGGGTGGCCGAATCAGCCCCAGCATTTT. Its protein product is CASSATGWPNQPQHF.

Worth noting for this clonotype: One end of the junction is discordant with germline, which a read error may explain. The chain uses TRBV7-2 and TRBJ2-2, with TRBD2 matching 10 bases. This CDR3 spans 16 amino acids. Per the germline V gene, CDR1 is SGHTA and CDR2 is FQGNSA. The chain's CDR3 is CASSQALLAGPGEPFF. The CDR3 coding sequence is TGTGCCAGCAGCCAAGCCTTACTAGCGGGGCCCGGGGAGCCGTTTTTT. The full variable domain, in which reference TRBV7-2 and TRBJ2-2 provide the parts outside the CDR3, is GAGVSQSPSNKVTEKGKDVELRCDPISGHTALYWYRQSLGQGLEFLIYFQGNSAPDKSGLPSDRFSAERTGGSVSTLTIQRTQQEDSAVYLCASSQALLAGPGEPFFGEGSRLTVL.

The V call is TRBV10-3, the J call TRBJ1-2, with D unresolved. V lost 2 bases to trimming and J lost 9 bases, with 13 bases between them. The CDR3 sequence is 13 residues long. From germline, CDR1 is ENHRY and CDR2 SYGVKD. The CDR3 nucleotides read TGTGCCATCAGTGAGGGTAGCCACCGGAGCTACACCTTC. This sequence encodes CAISEGSHRSYTF.

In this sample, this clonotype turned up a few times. CDR3 in DNA: TGTGCCAGCAAGCGGGGGATGGTAGGAGATACGCAGTATTTT. Translating gives CASKRGMVGDTQYF. The chain joins TRBV5-5 to TRBJ2-3, with 8 bases lining up with TRBD2. V gave up 6 bases and J gave up 5 bases; unmatched junction bases: 8. This CDR3 has 14 amino acids. The germline gives CDR1 SGHKS, CDR2 YYEKEE (reference sequence). The whole variable domain, remainder taken from reference TRBV5-5 and TRBJ2-3, is DAGVTQSPTHLIKTRGQQVTLRCSPISGHKSVSWYQQVLGQGPQFIFQYYEKEERGRGNFPDRFSARQFPNYSSELNVNALLLGDSALYLCASKRGMVGDTQYFGPGTRLTVL.

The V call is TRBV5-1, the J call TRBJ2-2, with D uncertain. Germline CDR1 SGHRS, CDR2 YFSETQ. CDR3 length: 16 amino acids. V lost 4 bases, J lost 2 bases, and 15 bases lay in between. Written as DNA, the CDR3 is TGCGCCAGCAGCGGTGACACGACTGGAAACACCGGGGAGCTGTTTTTT. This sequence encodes CASSGDTTGNTGELFF.

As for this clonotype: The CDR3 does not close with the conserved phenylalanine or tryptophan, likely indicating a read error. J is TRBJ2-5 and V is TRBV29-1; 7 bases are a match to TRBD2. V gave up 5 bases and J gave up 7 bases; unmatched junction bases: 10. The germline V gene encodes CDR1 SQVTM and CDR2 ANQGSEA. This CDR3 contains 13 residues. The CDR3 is CSVRWLAARTQYS. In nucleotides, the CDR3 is TGCAGCGTTCGTTGGCTAGCGGCAAGGACCCAGTACTCC.

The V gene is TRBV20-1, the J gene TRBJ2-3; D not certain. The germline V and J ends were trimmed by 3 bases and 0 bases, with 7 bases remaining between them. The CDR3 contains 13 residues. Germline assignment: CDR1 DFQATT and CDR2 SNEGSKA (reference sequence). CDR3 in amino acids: CSARDGSTDTQYF. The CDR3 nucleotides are TGCAGTGCTAGGGACGGGAGCACAGATACGCAGTATTTT.

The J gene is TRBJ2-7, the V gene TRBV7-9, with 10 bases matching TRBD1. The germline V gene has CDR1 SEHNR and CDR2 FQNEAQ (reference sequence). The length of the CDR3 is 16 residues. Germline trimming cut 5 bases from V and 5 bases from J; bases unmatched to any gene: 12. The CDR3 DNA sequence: TGTGCCAGCAGCCTACGACCCGGGACAGGGGAGAACGAGCAGTACTTC. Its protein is CASSLRPGTGENEQYF.

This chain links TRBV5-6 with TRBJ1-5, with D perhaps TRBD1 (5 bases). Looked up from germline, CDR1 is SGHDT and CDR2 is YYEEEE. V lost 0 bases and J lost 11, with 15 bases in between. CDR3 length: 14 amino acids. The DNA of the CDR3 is TGTGCCAGCAGCTTGGAGGCGGGACGTGAGACCCAGCATTTT. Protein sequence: CASSLEAGRETQHF.

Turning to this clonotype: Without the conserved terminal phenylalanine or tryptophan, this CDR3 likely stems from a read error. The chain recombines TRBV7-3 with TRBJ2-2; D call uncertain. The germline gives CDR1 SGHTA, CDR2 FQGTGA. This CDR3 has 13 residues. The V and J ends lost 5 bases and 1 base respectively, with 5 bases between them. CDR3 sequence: CASSHMNTGELFL. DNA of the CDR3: TGTGCCAGCAGCCATATGAACACCGGGGAGCTGTTTCTT.

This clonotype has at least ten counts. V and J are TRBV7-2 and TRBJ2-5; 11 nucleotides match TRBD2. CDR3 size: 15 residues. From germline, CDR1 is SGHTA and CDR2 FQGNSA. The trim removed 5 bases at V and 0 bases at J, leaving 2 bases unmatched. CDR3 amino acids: CASSRGLADQETQYF. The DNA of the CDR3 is TGTGCCAGCAGCCGGGGACTAGCGGACCAAGAGACCCAGTACTTC.

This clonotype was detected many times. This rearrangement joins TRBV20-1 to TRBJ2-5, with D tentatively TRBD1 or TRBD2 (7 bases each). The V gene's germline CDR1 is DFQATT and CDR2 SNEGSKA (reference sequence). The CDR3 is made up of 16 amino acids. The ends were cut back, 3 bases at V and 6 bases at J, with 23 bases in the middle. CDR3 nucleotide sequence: TGCAGTGCTAGTGAGGGGGCCAGCGGGATTCGGAAGACCCAGTACTTC. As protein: CSASEGASGIRKTQYF.

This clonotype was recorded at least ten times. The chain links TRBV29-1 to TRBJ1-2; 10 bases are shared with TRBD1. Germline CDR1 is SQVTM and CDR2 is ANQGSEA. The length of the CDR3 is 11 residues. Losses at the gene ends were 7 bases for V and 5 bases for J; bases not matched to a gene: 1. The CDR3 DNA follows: TGCAGCGGGGGACAGGGGTATGGCTACACCTTC. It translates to CSGGQGYGYTF.

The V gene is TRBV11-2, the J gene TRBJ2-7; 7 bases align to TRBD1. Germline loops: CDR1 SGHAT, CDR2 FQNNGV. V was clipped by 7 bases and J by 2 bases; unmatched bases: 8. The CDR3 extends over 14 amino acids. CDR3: CASTNLGTAYEQYF. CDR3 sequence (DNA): TGTGCCAGCACCAACCTGGGGACAGCCTACGAGCAGTACTTC.

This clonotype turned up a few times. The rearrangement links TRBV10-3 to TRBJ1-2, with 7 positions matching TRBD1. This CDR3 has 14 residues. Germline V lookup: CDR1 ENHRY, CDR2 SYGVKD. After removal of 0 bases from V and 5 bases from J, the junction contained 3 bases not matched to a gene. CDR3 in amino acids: CAISESRQGYGYTF. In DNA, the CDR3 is TGTGCCATCAGTGAGTCGAGACAGGGTTATGGCTACACCTTC.

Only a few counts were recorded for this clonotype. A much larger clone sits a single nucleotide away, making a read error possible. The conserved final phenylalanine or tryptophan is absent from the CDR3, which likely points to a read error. The CDR3 reads CSAASGTREQYL. Written as DNA, the CDR3 is TGCAGTGCTGCCTCGGGGACACGCGAGCAGTACCTC. The chain is built from TRBV20-1 and TRBJ2-7, with D maybe TRBD1 (6 bases). This CDR3 contains 12 residues. Deletions cut 5 bases from V and 6 bases from J, with 14 bases between. In germline, CDR1 is DFQATT, CDR2 SNEGSKA (reference sequence).

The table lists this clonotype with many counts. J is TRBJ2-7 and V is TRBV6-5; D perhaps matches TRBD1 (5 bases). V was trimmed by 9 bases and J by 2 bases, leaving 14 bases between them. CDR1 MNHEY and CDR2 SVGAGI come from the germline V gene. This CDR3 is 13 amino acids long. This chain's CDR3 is CASGHPGTYEQYF. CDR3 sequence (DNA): TGTGCCAGTGGACACCCAGGAACCTACGAGCAGTACTTC.

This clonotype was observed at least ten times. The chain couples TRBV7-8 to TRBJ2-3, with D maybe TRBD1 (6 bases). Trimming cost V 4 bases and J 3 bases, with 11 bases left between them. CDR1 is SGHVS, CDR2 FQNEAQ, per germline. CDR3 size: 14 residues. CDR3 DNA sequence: TGTGCCAGCAGCTCCCTGGGGACAACAGATACGCAGTATTTT. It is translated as CASSSLGTTDTQYF.